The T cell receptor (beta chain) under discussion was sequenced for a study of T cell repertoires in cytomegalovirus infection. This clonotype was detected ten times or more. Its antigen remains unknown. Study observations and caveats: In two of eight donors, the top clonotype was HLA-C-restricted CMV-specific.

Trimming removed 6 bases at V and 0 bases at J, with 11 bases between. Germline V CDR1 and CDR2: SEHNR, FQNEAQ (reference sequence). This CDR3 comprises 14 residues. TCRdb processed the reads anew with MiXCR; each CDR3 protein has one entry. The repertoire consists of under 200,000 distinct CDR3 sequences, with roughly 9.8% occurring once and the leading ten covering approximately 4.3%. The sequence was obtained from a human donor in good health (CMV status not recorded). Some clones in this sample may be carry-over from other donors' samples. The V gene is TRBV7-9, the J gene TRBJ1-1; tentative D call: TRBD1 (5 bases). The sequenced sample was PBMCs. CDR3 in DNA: TGTGCCAGCAGGCCGACAGAGTTGAACACTGAAGCTTTCTTT. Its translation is CASRPTELNTEAFF. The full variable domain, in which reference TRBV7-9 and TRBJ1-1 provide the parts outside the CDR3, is DTGVSQNPRHKITKRGQNVTFRCDPISEHNRLYWYRQTLGQGPEFLTYFQNEAQLEKSRLLSDRFSAERPKGSFSTLEIQRTEQGDSAMYLCASRPTELNTEAFFGQGTRLTVV.